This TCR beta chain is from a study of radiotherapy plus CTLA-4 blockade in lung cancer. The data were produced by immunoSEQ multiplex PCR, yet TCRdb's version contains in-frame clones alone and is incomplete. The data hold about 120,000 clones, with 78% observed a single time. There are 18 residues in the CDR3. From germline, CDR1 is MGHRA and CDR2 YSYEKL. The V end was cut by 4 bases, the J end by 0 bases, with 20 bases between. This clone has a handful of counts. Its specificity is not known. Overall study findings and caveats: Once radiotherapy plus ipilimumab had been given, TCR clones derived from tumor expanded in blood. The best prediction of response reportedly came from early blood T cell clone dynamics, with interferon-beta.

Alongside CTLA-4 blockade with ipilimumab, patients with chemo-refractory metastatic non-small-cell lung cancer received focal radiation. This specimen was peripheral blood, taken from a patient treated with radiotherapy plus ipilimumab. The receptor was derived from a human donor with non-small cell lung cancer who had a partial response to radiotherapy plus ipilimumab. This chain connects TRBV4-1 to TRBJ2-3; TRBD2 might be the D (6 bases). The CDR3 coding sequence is TGCGCCAGCAGCCCCCCGGCGGGGTGGCCAACTAGCACAGATACGCAGTATTTT. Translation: CASSPPAGWPTSTDTQYF.